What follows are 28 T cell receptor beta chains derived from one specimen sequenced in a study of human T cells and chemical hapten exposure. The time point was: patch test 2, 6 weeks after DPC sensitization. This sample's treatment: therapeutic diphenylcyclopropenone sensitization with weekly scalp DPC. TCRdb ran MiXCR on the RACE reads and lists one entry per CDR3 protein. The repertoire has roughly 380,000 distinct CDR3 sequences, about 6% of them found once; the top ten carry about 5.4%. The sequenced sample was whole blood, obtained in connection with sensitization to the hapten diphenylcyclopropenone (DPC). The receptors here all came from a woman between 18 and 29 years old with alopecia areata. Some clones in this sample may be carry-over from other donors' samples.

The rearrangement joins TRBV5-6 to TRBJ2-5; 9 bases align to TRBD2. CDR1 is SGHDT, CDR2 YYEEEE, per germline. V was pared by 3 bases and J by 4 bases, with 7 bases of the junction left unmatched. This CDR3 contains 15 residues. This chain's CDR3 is CASSSAASGAETQYF. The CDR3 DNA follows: TGTGCCAGCAGCTCTGCGGCTAGCGGGGCAGAGACCCAGTACTTC. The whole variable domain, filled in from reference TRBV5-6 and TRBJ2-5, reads DAGVTQSPTHLIKTRGQQVTLRCSPKSGHDTVSWYQQALGQGPQFIFQYYEEEERQRGNFPDRFSGHQFPNYSSELNVNALLLGDSALYLCASSSAASGAETQYFGPGTRLLVL.

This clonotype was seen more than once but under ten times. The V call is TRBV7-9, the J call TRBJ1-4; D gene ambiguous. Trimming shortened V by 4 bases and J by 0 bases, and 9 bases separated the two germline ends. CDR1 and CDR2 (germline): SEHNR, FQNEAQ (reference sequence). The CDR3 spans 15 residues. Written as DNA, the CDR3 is TGTGCCAGCAGCTCTAAGGAAGCAACTAATGAAAAACTGTTTTTT. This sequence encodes CASSSKEATNEKLFF.

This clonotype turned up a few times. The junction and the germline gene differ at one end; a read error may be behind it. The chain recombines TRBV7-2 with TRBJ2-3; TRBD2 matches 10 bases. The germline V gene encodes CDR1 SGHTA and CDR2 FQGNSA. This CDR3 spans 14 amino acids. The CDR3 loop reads CASRLAGGRYTQYF. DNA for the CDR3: TGTGCCAGCCGCTTAGCGGGGGGACGATATACGCAGTATTTT.

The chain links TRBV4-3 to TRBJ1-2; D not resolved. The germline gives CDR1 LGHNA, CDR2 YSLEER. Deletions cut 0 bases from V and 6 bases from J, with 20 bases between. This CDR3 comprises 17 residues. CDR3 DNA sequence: TGCGCCAGCAGCCAAGATTTAGGGTACGAGGGAGTGAATGGCTACACCTTC. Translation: CASSQDLGYEGVNGYTF.

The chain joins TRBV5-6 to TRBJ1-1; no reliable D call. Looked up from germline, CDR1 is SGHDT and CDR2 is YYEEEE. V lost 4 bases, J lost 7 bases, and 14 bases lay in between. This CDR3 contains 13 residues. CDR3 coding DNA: TGTGCCAGCAGCCCTCTCCAAGGGTATGAAGCTTTCTTT. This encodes CASSPLQGYEAFF. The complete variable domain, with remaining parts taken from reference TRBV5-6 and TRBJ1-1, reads DAGVTQSPTHLIKTRGQQVTLRCSPKSGHDTVSWYQQALGQGPQFIFQYYEEEERQRGNFPDRFSGHQFPNYSSELNVNALLLGDSALYLCASSPLQGYEAFFGQGTRLTVV.

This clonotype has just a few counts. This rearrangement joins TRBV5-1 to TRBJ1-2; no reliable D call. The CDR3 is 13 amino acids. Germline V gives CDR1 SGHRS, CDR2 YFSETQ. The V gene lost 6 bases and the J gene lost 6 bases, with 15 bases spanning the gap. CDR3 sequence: CASTNEPSNGYTF. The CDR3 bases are TGCGCCAGCACCAACGAACCCTCAAATGGCTACACCTTC.

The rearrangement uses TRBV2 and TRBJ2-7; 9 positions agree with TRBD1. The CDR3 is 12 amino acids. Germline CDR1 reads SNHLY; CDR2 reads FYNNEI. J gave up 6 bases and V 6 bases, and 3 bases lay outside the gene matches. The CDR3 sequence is CASRGTGSEQYF. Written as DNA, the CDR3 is TGTGCCAGCAGGGGGACAGGGAGCGAGCAGTACTTC.

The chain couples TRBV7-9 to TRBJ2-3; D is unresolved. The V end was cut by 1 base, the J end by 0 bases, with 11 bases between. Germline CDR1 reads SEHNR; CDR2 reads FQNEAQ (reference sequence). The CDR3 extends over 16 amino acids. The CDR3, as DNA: TGTGCCAGCAGCTTAGGAAAAACTACTAGCACAGATACGCAGTATTTT. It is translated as CASSLGKTTSTDTQYF.

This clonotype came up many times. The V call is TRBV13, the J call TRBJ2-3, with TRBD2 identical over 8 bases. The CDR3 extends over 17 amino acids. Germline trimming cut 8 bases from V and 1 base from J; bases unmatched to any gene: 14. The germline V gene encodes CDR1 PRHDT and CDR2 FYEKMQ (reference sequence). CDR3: CASRVSRERGRTDTQYF. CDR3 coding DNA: TGTGCCAGCCGCGTGAGTCGAGAGCGGGGGCGCACAGATACGCAGTATTTT.

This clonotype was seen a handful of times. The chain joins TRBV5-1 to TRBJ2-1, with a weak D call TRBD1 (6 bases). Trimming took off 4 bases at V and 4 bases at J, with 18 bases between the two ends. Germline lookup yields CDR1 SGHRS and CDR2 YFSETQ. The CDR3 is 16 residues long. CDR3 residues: CASSPMPTGSYNEQFF. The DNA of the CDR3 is TGCGCCAGCAGCCCGATGCCTACAGGGAGTTACAATGAGCAGTTCTTC.

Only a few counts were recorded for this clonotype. The CDR3 sequence: CATSGVFPFSGGQETQYF. The CDR3 nucleotides read TGTGCCACCAGTGGAGTTTTCCCCTTTAGCGGGGGCCAAGAGACCCAGTACTTC. The chain combines TRBV24-1 with TRBJ2-5, with 9 bases matching TRBD2. CDR1 KGHDR and CDR2 SFDVKD come from the germline V gene. The length of the CDR3 is 18 residues. Trimming cost V 5 bases and J 1 base; bases outside gene matches: 13.

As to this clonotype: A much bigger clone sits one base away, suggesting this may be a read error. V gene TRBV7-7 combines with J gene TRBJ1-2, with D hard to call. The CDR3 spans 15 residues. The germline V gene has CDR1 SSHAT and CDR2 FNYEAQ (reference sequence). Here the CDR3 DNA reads TGTGCTAGCAGCTGCTGCCACACCAAAGCCTATGGCTACACCTTC. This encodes CASSCCHTKAYGYTF. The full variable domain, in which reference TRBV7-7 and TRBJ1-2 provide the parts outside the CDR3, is GAGVSQSPRYKVTKRGQDVTLRCDPISSHATLYWYQQALGQGPEFLTYFNYEAQPDKSGLPSDRFSAERPEGSISTLTIQRTEQRDSAMYRCASSCCHTKAYGYTFGSGTRLTVV.

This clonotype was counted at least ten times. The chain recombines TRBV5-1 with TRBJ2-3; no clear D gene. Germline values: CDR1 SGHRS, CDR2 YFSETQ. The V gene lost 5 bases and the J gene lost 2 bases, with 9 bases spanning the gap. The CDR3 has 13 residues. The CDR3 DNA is TGCGCCAGCAGGAGCCCCATCACAGATACGCAGTATTTT. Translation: CASRSPITDTQYF.

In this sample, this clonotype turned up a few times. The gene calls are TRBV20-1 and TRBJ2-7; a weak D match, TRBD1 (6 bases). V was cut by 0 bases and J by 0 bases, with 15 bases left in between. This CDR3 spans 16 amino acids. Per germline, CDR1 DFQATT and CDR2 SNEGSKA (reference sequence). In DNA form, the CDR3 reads TGCAGTGCTAGAGATCCCCAGGGGCCCCACTCCTACGAGCAGTACTTC. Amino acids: CSARDPQGPHSYEQYF.

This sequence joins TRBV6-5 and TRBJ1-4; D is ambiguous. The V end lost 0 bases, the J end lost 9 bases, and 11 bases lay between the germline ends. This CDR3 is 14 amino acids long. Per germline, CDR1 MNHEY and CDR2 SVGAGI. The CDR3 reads CASSYSGLEKKLFF. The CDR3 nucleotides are TGTGCCAGCAGTTACTCAGGGCTGGAAAAAAAACTGTTTTTT.

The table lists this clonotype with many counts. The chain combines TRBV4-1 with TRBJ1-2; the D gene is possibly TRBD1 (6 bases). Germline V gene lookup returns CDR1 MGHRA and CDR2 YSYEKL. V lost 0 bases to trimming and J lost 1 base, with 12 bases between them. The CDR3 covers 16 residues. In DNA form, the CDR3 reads TGCGCCAGCAGCCAAGAATCAGGACAGAGTAACTATGGCTACACCTTC. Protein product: CASSQESGQSNYGYTF.

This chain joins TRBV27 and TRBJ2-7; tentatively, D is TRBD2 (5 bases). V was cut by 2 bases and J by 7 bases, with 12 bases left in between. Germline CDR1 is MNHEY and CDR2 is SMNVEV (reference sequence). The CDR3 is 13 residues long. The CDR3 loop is CASSLSGPGEQYF. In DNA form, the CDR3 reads TGTGCCAGCAGTTTAAGCGGCCCCGGGGAGCAGTACTTC.

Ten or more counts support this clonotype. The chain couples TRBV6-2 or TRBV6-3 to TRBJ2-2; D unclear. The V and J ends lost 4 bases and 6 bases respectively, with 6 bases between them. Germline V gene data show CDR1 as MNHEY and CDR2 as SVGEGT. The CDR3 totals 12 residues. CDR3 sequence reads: CASSSLSGELFF. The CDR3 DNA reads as TGTGCCAGCAGTTCCCTATCCGGGGAGCTGTTTTTT.

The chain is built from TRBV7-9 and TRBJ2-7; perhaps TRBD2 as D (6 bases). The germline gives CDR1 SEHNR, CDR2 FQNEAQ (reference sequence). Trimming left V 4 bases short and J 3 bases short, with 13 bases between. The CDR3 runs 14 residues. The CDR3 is CASSSWEVFYEQYF. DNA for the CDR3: TGTGCCAGCAGCTCCTGGGAGGTGTTCTACGAGCAGTACTTC.

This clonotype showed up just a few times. DNA for the CDR3: TGCGCCAGCAGCTTGAATGGGGCGGCTAACTATGGCTACACCTTC. Protein: CASSLNGAANYGYTF. This chain links TRBV5-1 with TRBJ1-2, with D possibly being TRBD1 (5 bases). This CDR3 spans 15 amino acids. Germline CDR1 and CDR2: SGHRS and YFSETQ. Trimming took 1 base from V and 0 from J, leaving 10 bases between them.

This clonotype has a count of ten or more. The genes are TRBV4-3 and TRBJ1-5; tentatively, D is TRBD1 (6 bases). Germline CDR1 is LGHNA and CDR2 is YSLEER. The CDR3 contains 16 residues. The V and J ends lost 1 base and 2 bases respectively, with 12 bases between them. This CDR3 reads CASSQVQGPGNQPQHF. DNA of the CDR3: TGCGCCAGCAGCCAAGTACAGGGCCCGGGCAATCAGCCCCAGCATTTT.

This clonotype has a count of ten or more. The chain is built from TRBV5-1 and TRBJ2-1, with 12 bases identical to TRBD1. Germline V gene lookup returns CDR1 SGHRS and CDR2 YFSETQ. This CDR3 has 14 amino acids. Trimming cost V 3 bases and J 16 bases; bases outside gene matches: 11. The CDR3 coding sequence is TGCGCCAGCAGCTCCGGGACAGGGGGCGAGCGATCCTTCTTC. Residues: CASSSGTGGERSFF.

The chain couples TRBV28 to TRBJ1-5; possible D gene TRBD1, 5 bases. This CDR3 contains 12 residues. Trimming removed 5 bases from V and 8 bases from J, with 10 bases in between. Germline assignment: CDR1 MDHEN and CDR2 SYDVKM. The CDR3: CASSRTGEPQHF. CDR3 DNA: TGTGCCAGCAGTAGAACAGGAGAGCCCCAGCATTTT.

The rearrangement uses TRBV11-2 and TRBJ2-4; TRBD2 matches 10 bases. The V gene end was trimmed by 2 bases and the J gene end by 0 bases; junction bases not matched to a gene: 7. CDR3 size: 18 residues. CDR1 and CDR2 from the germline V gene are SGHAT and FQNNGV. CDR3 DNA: TGTGCCAGCAGCTTATCGATAGCGGGGGGACTAGCCAAAAACATTCAGTACTTC. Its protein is CASSLSIAGGLAKNIQYF.

The CDR3 is CASKERGGTDTQYF. The CDR3 bases are TGTGCCAGCAAGGAGCGGGGGGGCACAGATACGCAGTATTTT. The gene calls are TRBV28 and TRBJ2-3, with 9 bases matching TRBD2. CDR1 and CDR2 (germline): MDHEN, SYDVKM. V lost 7 bases, J lost 1 base, and 3 bases stayed unmatched. This CDR3 comprises 14 residues. Full variable domain (missing parts from reference TRBV28 and TRBJ2-3): DVKVTQSSRYLVKRTGEKVFLECVQDMDHENMFWYRQDPGLGLRLIYFSYDVKMKEKGDIPEGYSVSREKKERFSLILESASTNQTSMYLCASKERGGTDTQYFGPGTRLTVL.

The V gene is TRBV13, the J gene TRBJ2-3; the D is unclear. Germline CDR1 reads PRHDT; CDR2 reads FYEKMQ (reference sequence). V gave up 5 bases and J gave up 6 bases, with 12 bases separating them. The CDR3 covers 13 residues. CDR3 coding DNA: TGTGCCAGCAGCCTCGCGTCCAAGGATACGCAGTATTTT. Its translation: CASSLASKDTQYF.

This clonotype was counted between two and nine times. The CDR3 DNA reads as TGTGCCATCAGTGAGGGGCAGGGGAGGGCCAAAAACATTCAGTACTTC. Translated, it gives CAISEGQGRAKNIQYF. The V call is TRBV10-3, the J call TRBJ2-4; D is tentatively TRBD1 or TRBD2 (6 bases each). CDR3 size: 16 residues. With 2 bases removed from V and 1 base from J, the gap between germline ends came to 12 bases. The V gene's germline CDR1 is ENHRY and CDR2 SYGVKD.

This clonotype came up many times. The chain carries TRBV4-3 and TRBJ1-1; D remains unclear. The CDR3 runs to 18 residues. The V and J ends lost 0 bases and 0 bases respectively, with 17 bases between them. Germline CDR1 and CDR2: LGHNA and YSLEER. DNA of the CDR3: TGCGCCAGCAGCCAAGACGATCCGAGGGCACAGATGAACACTGAAGCTTTCTTT. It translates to CASSQDDPRAQMNTEAFF.